The rows below give T cell receptor beta chains drawn from one sample of a study of molecular identifiers for immune sequencing clone quantification. TCRdb re-called the PCR reads with MiXCR, one entry per CDR3 protein. The table lists nearly 650,000 distinct CDR3 sequences, roughly 23% of them singletons. Sequences were obtained from naive CD8+ T cells from blood, with Jurkat cell RNA spiked in. All receptors come from a human donor in good health. Some libraries in this study had Jurkat cell RNA spiked in. The CDR3 runs from the conserved cysteine through the conserved F or W. D genes are given only for firm matches. Not every row has a clone size; where given, it reads once, few, many or a size class.

>TRBV27|TRBJ1-2|few|.
CASSFSSLNGYTF
TGTGCCAGCAGTTTCTCATCGCTGAATGGCTACACCTTC
>TRBV27|TRBJ2-1|.|TRBD2
CATGGLAVEQFF
TGTGCCACCGGGGGACTAGCTGTTGAGCAGTTCTTC
>TRBV12-3/TRBV12-4|TRBJ2-1|many|TRBD2
CASARGLAGLGEQFF
TGTGCCAGCGCCCGAGGACTAGCGGGACTCGGTGAGCAGTTCTTC
>TRBV10-2|TRBJ1-2|few|TRBD1
CASSELRSGGAYGYTF
TGCGCCAGCAGTGAGTTGCGATCAGGGGGCGCCTATGGCTACACCTTC
>TRBV29-1|TRBJ2-5|many|.
CSVLGETQYF
TGCAGCGTACTAGGGGAGACCCAGTACTTC
>TRBV13|TRBJ1-4|many|TRBD1
CASSIGTGDLEKLFF
TGTGCCAGCAGCATCGGGACAGGGGATTTAGAAAAACTGTTTTTT
>TRBV6-5|TRBJ2-3|many|.
CASSYLGGDTQYF
TGTGCCAGCAGTTACCTAGGGGGAGATACGCAGTATTTT
>TRBV28|TRBJ1-5|many|.
CASRVSSNQPQHF
TGTGCCAGCAGGGTTTCGAGCAATCAGCCCCAGCATTTT
>TRBV9|TRBJ2-7|.|.
CASSVAPATYEQYF
TGTGCCAGCAGCGTAGCCCCGGCCACCTACGAGCAGTACTTC
>TRBV5-6|TRBJ2-7|.|.
CASSLVQTSYEQYF
TGTGCCAGCAGCTTGGTCCAGACGAGCTACGAGCAGTACTTC
>TRBV7-2|TRBJ2-1|few|TRBD2
CASSFGAGGYEQFF
TGTGCCAGCAGCTTCGGCGCGGGAGGCTACGAGCAGTTCTTC
>TRBV6-2/TRBV6-3|TRBJ1-1|.|.
CASRDGGTEAFF
TGTGCCAGCAGGGACGGGGGTACTGAAGCTTTCTTT
>TRBV20-1|TRBJ2-2|few|.
CSVRGTGELFF
TGCAGTGTACGGGGCACCGGGGAGCTGTTTTTT
>TRBV10-3|TRBJ2-3|many|.
CAISGPSPGPTSTDTQYF
TGTGCCATCAGTGGGCCCTCTCCGGGGCCCACTAGCACAGATACGCAGTATTTT
>TRBV7-9|TRBJ2-7|.|TRBD1
CAGSDGTGTGDYEQYF
TGTGCCGGCAGCGACGGAACCGGGACAGGTGACTACGAGCAGTACTTC
>TRBV25-1|TRBJ2-7|many|TRBD1
CASNTGGHEQYF
TGTGCCAGCAATACAGGGGGCCACGAGCAGTACTTC
>TRBV3-1|TRBJ1-2|few|TRBD1
CASTRGRTDHPSNYGYTF
TGTGCCAGCACGAGGGGGCGGACCGACCACCCTTCTAACTATGGCTACACCTTC
>TRBV12-3/TRBV12-4|TRBJ1-4|few|.
CASSLEEGGHEKLFF
TGTGCCAGCAGTTTAGAAGAGGGGGGCCATGAAAAACTGTTTTTT
>TRBV15|TRBJ1-5|few|.
CATSRAPGDNQPQHF
TGTGCCACCAGCAGAGCGCCAGGGGACAATCAGCCCCAGCATTTT
>TRBV28|TRBJ1-6|.|.
CASSFPGRGGSPLHF
TGTGCCAGCAGTTTCCCGGGCAGGGGAGGCTCACCCCTCCACTTT
>TRBV7-6|TRBJ2-5|few|TRBD1
CASSPEGLGGACETQYF
TGTGCCAGCAGCCCAGAGGGATTAGGGGGCGCTTGCGAGACCCAGTACTTC
>TRBV5-1|TRBJ2-7|.|.
CASSPGRRYEQYF
TGCGCCAGCAGCCCCGGCCGGCGTTACGAGCAGTACTTC
>TRBV12-3/TRBV12-4|TRBJ2-2|.|.
CASSFGPGNTGKLFF
TGTGCCAGCAGTTTCGGTCCGGGAAACACCGGGAAGCTGTTTTTT
>TRBV27|TRBJ2-7|few|TRBD2
CASRLAGGTVYEQYF
TGTGCCAGCAGACTAGCGGGAGGGACGGTCTACGAGCAGTACTTC
>TRBV28|TRBJ1-5|many|TRBD1
CASSNSPGTGLGNQPQHF
TGTGCCAGCAGTAATAGTCCCGGGACAGGGCTCGGCAATCAGCCCCAGCATTTT
>TRBV4-1|TRBJ2-6|many|.
CASSQEQGLPNNVLTF
TGCGCCAGCAGCCAGGAACAGGGACTCCCTAACAACGTCCTGACTTTC
>TRBV6-5|TRBJ2-1|many|TRBD2
CASTPGGLYEQFF
TGTGCCAGCACACCGGGAGGGCTATATGAGCAGTTCTTC
>TRBV7-2|TRBJ2-1|few|.
CASSLVFSSYNEQFF
TGTGCCAGCAGCTTAGTCTTCTCCTCCTACAATGAGCAGTTCTTC
>TRBV21-1|TRBJ1-5|many|.
CASSKLGGQPQHF
TGTGCCAGCAGCAAACTAGGTGGCCAGCCCCAGCATTTT
>TRBV5-1|TRBJ2-7|few|TRBD1
CASSLGQGIWHEQYF
TGCGCCAGCAGCCTGGGACAGGGCATCTGGCACGAGCAGTACTTC
>TRBV27|TRBJ2-5|.|.
CASSLIGSYQETQYF
TGTGCCAGCAGTTTAATTGGCAGCTACCAAGAGACCCAGTACTTC
>TRBV19|TRBJ2-2|.|.
CASSFRDTYTGELVF
TGTGCCAGTAGTTTTAGGGACACCTACACCGGGGAGCTGGTTTTT
>TRBV7-9|TRBJ1-5|many|TRBD1
CASSGGTESNQPQHF
TGTGCCAGCAGCGGAGGGACAGAAAGCAATCAGCCCCAGCATTTT
>TRBV5-1|TRBJ2-2|few|.
CASSSFLGTGELFF
TGCGCCAGCAGCTCATTTCTGGGGACCGGGGAGCTGTTTTTT
>TRBV20-1|TRBJ2-7|once|TRBD1
CSARDRRTGRHEQYF
TGCAGTGCTAGAGATCGTAGGACAGGGAGACACGAGCAGTACTTC
>TRBV6-1|TRBJ1-5|many|.
CASRYLTGYSNQPQHF
TGTGCCAGCAGGTATTTGACAGGTTATAGCAATCAGCCCCAGCATTTT
>TRBV27|TRBJ2-5|few|TRBD1
CASSPMPGQGALGGETQYF
TGTGCCAGCAGTCCAATGCCGGGACAGGGGGCGCTGGGGGGAGAGACCCAGTACTTC
>TRBV28|TRBJ1-1|.|TRBD1
CASSFRTGGNTEAFF
TGTGCCAGCAGTTTCCGCACAGGGGGTAACACTGAAGCTTTCTTT
>TRBV27|TRBJ1-5|.|TRBD1
CASSHSAGGWNQPQHF
TGTGCCAGCAGTCATTCAGCAGGGGGCTGGAATCAGCCCCAGCATTTT
>TRBV28|TRBJ2-5|many|.
CASSLVGYQQETQYF
TGTGCCAGCAGCCTCGTCGGGTACCAACAAGAGACCCAGTACTTC